Here is one T cell receptor (beta chain) with its context. CDR1 is LNHNV and CDR2 is YYDKDF in the germline V gene (reference sequence). Between the trimmed V and J ends, which lost 0 bases and 2 bases, there was a span of 7 bases. This CDR3 region has 14 residues. Sorted cells reached over 95% purity in every population. This sample is drawn from a study of beta chain features in type 1 diabetes. The investigators reverse transcribed all of the isolated RNA, so they sequenced expressed TCRB transcripts. Mean read depth for naive, central memory and regulatory T cell samples was a few million reads. The data were produced by immunoSEQ multiplex PCR, yet TCRdb's version contains in-frame clones alone and is incomplete. The top ten clones hold approximately 0.041% of a sample with 350,000 or so clones, around a fifth of them seen once.

Source material: naive CD4+ T cells from blood. The rearrangement joins TRBV15 to TRBJ1-1, with a possible D match to TRBD1 (5 bases). The receptor comes from a woman aged 18-35 years in good health. The CDR3 loop is CATSREQGNTEAFF. CDR3 nucleotides: TGTGCCACCAGCAGAGAGCAGGGAAACACTGAAGCTTTCTTT.